This TCR beta chain was retrieved from a study of CD8 T cells in Susac syndrome. Study results and limitations: The study's TCR sequencing and HLA analysis drew on a certain number of individuals. That number was acknowledged as relatively small.

Germline CDR1 reads SEHNR; CDR2 reads FQNEAQ (reference sequence). Trimming left V 4 bases short and J 8 bases short, with 6 bases between. The CDR3 totals 12 residues. An input of roughly 0.5 to 1 ug of RNA was subjected to reverse transcription using random hexamers. Each CDR3 protein is one row after TCRdb ran MiXCR on the immunoSEQ multiplex PCR reads. Counted here are 130,000 or so distinct CDR3 sequences, roughly 94% occurring once; the ten biggest clones make up 0.28%. This clonotype was recorded once. Its target is not known. Sequences were obtained from CD8+ T cells from PBMCs. This clonotype was obtained from a human donor with Susac syndrome. The chain carries TRBV7-9 and TRBJ1-6; no clear D gene. The CDR3 nucleotides read TGTGCCAGCAGCTCGGAGTATTCACCCCTCCACTTT. Protein: CASSSEYSPLHF.